The clone carrying this T cell receptor (beta chain) was recorded only once. Its antigen is undetermined. This record comes from a study of radiotherapy plus CTLA-4 blockade in lung cancer. Study-wide context: There were objective responses in approximately 20% of patients, and over 30% had disease control. Broader study findings: Response was reportedly best predicted by early blood T cell clone dynamics, with interferon-beta. TCR clones originating in tumors grew in number in blood after radiotherapy plus ipilimumab.

Chemo-refractory metastatic non-small-cell lung cancer patients were treated with focal radiation plus CTLA-4 blockade with ipilimumab. The assay was immunoSEQ multiplex PCR, and TCRdb's table has in-frame clones only and misses some. The sample includes 55,000 to 65,000 clones, roughly four fifths of them seen just once. The CDR3 is made up of 14 amino acids. The V and J ends lost 4 bases and 8 bases respectively, with 17 bases between them. CDR1 MRHNA and CDR2 SNTAGT come from the germline V gene. The source of this sequence is a human donor with non-small cell lung cancer who had a complete response to radiotherapy plus ipilimumab. V and J are TRBV6-4 and TRBJ1-2; D possibly corresponds to TRBD1 (6 bases). This specimen consisted of peripheral blood, obtained from a patient treated with radiotherapy plus ipilimumab. The CDR3 DNA sequence: TGTGCCAGCAGTGCCGCCCCCGGACAGACGGGCTACACCTTC. Encoded protein: CASSAAPGQTGYTF.